A selection of T cell receptor beta chains follows, all from one sample in a study of cytomegalovirus exposure and HLA in healthy donors. Sequencing was performed with immunoSEQ multiplex PCR; in TCRdb, only in-frame clones are kept and a portion is missing. The table shows some 120,000 clones, with 72% occurring only once. Sequencing input: PBMCs. Every receptor here comes from a man between 25 and 39 years old in good health and CMV-seronegative. The CDR3 runs from the conserved cysteine through the conserved F or W. D genes are given only for firm matches. Some rows mark clone size as missing; the rest say once, few, many or name a class of expanded clone.

D	V	size	J	CDR3	DNA
TRBD1	TRBV7-3	-	TRBJ1-6	CASSLIGQGNSPLHF	TGTGCCAGCAGCTTGATTGGACAGGGGAATTCACCCCTCCACTTT
-	TRBV5-1	-	TRBJ1-4	CASSLVSSRGNEKLFF	TGCGCCAGCAGCTTGGTTTCCTCCAGGGGTAATGAAAAACTGTTTTTT
TRBD1	TRBV27	-	TRBJ2-7	CASSLRGREQYF	TGTGCCAGCAGTTTAAGGGGGCGCGAGCAGTACTTC
-	TRBV7-3	-	TRBJ2-1	CASSLGGAGEQFF	TGTGCCAGCAGCTTAGGCGGGGCGGGGGAGCAGTTCTTC
-	TRBV5-5	-	TRBJ1-5	CASSPTDYGQGQPQHF	TGTGCCAGCAGCCCTACTGATTACGGCCAGGGTCAGCCCCAGCATTTT
TRBD1	TRBV27	few	TRBJ2-6	CASSDRQGAFSGANVLTF	TGTGCCAGCAGTGACAGACAGGGGGCCTTTTCTGGGGCCAACGTCCTGACTTTC
TRBD1	TRBV5-1	-	TRBJ1-5	CASSPDRGSQPQHF	TGCGCCAGCAGCCCGGACAGGGGAAGCCAGCCCCAGCATTTT
TRBD2	TRBV28	-	TRBJ2-1	CASRPSGGAYNEQFF	TGTGCCAGCAGACCTAGCGGGGGGGCCTACAATGAGCAGTTCTTC
-	TRBV7-6	-	TRBJ2-1	CASSLAAETYSYNEQFF	TGTGCCAGCAGCTTAGCGGCGGAAACTTACTCCTACAATGAGCAGTTCTTC
-	TRBV10-3	-	TRBJ1-6	CAISGINSPLHF	TGTGCCATCAGCGGGATTAATTCACCCCTCCACTTT
TRBD1	TRBV6-5	few	TRBJ1-2	CASSYGTGFDGYTF	TGTGCCAGCAGTTACGGGACAGGGTTCGATGGCTACACCTTC
TRBD1	TRBV4-3	-	TRBJ2-5	CASSQGVDRGGETQYF	TGCGCCAGCAGCCAGGGGGTCGACAGGGGCGGGGAGACCCAGTACTTC
-	TRBV2	-	TRBJ1-1	CASGGDVTEAFF	TGTGCCTCCGGAGGGGACGTAACTGAAGCTTTCTTT
-	TRBV30	-	TRBJ2-1	CAWRADVYNEQFF	TGTGCCTGGAGGGCAGATGTATACAATGAGCAGTTCTTC
TRBD1	TRBV27	-	TRBJ2-7	CASSNDRELSYEQYF	TGTGCCAGCAGTAATGACAGGGAGTTGTCCTACGAGCAGTACTTC
-	TRBV27	-	TRBJ1-1	CASFLQGSTEAFF	TGTGCCAGCTTTCTCCAGGGTAGCACTGAAGCTTTCTTT
TRBD1	TRBV27	-	TRBJ1-6	CASKGDSPLSYNSPLHF	TGTGCCAGCAAGGGGGACAGTCCCCTCTCCTATAATTCACCCCTCCACTTT
TRBD1	TRBV6-1	-	TRBJ1-5	CASSSDRAENQPQHF	TGTGCCAGCAGCTCGGACAGGGCCGAGAATCAGCCCCAGCATTTT
TRBD2	TRBV29-1	-	TRBJ2-5	CSVEDYSGGSSGGSAETQYF	TGCAGCGTTGAAGACTATTCGGGTGGGTCGAGCGGGGGGTCGGCTGAGACCCAGTACTTC
-	TRBV14	-	TRBJ1-1	CASSQIRGSWTEAFF	TGTGCCAGCAGCCAAATAAGGGGTTCTTGGACTGAAGCTTTCTTT
-	TRBV5-1	-	TRBJ1-1	CASSIQGNTEAFF	TGCGCCAGCAGCATACAGGGGAACACTGAAGCTTTCTTT
-	TRBV7-8	few	TRBJ1-1	CASSWGLSNTEAFF	TGTGCCAGCAGCTGGGGACTTTCGAACACTGAAGCTTTCTTT
-	TRBV23-1	few	TRBJ2-4	CASSQSGKVRSRCHAKNIQYF	TGCGCCAGCAGTCAATCCGGTAAGGTGAGGAGTCGATGTCACGCCAAAAACATTCAGTACTTC
TRBD1	TRBV5-4	-	TRBJ1-5	CASSSGQADQPQHF	TGTGCCAGCAGCTCGGGACAGGCCGATCAGCCCCAGCATTTT
TRBD1	TRBV4-1	-	TRBJ1-1	CASSHIGQGGTEAFF	TGCGCCAGCAGCCACATTGGACAGGGCGGCACTGAAGCTTTCTTT
TRBD1	TRBV29-1	-	TRBJ2-7	CSVESTTGGYEQYF	TGCAGCGTTGAATCAACGACAGGGGGCTACGAGCAGTACTTC
-	TRBV7-9	-	TRBJ2-7	CASSPRTSWDEQYF	TGTGCCAGCAGCCCACGAACTAGCTGGGACGAGCAGTACTTC
-	TRBV9	-	TRBJ2-1	CASSRGGNSYNEQFF	TGTGCCAGCAGTAGAGGTGGCAACTCCTACAATGAGCAGTTCTTC
-	TRBV27	-	TRBJ2-7	CASSFLDGTNFKQYF	TGTGCCAGCAGTTTCCTGGACGGGACAAATTTCAAGCAGTACTTC
-	TRBV19	-	TRBJ1-6	CASRGDSPLHF	TGTGCCAGTCGAGGAGATTCACCCCTCCACTTT
TRBD1	TRBV4-2	-	TRBJ1-2	CASSQGTETGGWGYGYTF	TGTGCCAGCAGCCAAGGGACGGAGACAGGGGGTTGGGGCTATGGCTACACCTTC
-	TRBV7-6	-	TRBJ2-3	CASSSSAPGTDTQYF	TGTGCCAGCAGCTCGTCCGCCCCAGGCACAGATACGCAGTATTTT
TRBD2	TRBV5-4	-	TRBJ2-3	CASSFPGGANTQYF	TGTGCCAGCAGCTTCCCCGGGGGGGCGAATACGCAGTATTTT